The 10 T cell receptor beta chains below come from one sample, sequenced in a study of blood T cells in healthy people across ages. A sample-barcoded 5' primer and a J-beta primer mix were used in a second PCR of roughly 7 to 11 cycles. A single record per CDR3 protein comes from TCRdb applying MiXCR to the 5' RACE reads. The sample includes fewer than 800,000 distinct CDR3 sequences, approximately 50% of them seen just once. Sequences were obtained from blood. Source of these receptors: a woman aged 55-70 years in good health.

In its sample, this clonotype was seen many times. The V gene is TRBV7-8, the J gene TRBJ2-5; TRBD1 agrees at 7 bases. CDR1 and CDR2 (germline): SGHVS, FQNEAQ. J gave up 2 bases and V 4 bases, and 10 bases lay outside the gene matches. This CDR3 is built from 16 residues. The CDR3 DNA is TGTGCCAGCAGCTACCACCCAGGGGACAGTCAAGAGACCCAGTACTTC. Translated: CASSYHPGDSQETQYF.

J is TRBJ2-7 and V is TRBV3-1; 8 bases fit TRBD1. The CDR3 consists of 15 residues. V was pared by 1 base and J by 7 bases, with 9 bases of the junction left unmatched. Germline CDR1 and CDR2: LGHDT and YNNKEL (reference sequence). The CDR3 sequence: CASSQVGDRQNEQYF. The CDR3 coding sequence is TGTGCCAGCAGCCAAGTGGGGGACAGGCAAAATGAGCAGTACTTC.

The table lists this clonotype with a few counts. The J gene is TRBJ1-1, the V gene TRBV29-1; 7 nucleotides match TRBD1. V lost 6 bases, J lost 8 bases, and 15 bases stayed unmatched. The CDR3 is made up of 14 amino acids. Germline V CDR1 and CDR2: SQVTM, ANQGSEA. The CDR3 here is CSVERQGPFREAFF. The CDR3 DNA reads TGCAGCGTAGAAAGACAGGGTCCCTTCAGGGAAGCTTTCTTT.

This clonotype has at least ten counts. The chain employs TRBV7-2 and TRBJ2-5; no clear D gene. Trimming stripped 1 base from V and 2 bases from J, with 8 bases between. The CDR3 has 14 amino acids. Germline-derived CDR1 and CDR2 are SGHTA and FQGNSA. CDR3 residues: CASSLVKGQETQYF. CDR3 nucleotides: TGTGCCAGCAGCTTAGTAAAAGGACAAGAGACCCAGTACTTC. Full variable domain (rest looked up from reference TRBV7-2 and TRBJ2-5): GAGVSQSPSNKVTEKGKDVELRCDPISGHTALYWYRQSLGQGLEFLIYFQGNSAPDKSGLPSDRFSAERTGGSVSTLTIQRTQQEDSAVYLCASSLVKGQETQYFGPGTRLLVL.

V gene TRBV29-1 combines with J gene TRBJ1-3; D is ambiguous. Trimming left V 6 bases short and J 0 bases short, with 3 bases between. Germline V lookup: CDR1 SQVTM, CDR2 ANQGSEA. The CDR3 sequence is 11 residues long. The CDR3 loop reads CSVFSGNTIYF. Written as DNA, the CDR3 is TGCAGCGTCTTCTCTGGAAACACCATATATTTT.

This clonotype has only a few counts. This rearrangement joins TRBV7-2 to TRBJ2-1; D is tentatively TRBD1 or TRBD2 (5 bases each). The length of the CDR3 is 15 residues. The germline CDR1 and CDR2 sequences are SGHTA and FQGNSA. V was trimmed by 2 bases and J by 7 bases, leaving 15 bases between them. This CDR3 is CASSLYGTTQNEQFF. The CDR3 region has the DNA TGTGCCAGCAGCTTATACGGGACGACGCAGAATGAGCAGTTCTTC. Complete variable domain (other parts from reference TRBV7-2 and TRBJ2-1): GAGVSQSPSNKVTEKGKDVELRCDPISGHTALYWYRQSLGQGLEFLIYFQGNSAPDKSGLPSDRFSAERTGGSVSTLTIQRTQQEDSAVYLCASSLYGTTQNEQFFGPGTRLTVL.

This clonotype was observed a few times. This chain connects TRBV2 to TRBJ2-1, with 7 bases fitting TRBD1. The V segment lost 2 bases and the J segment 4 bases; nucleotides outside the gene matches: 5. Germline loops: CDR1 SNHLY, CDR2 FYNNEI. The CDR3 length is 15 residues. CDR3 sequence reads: CASSESGQSYNEQFF. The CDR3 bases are TGTGCCAGCAGTGAATCGGGACAGAGTTACAATGAGCAGTTCTTC.

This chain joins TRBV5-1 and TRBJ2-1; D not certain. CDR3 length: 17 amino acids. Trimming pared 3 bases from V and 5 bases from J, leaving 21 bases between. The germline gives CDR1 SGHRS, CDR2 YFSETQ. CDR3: CASSSPPRVETNNEQFF. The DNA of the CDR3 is TGCGCCAGCAGCTCGCCCCCCCGGGTGGAAACGAACAATGAGCAGTTCTTC.

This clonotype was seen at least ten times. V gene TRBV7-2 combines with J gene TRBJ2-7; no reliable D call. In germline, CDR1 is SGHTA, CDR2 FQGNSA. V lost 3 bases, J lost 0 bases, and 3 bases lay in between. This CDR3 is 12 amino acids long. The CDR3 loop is CASSFSSYEQYF. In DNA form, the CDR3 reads TGTGCCAGCAGCTTCAGCTCCTACGAGCAGTACTTC. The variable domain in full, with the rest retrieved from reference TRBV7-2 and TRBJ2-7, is GAGVSQSPSNKVTEKGKDVELRCDPISGHTALYWYRQSLGQGLEFLIYFQGNSAPDKSGLPSDRFSAERTGGSVSTLTIQRTQQEDSAVYLCASSFSSYEQYFGPGTRLTVT.

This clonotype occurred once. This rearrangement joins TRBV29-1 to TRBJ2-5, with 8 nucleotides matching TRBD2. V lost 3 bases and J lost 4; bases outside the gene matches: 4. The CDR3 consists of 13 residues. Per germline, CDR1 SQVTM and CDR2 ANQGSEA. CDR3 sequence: CSVDARGGETQYF. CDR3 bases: TGCAGCGTTGACGCCCGGGGGGGAGAGACCCAGTACTTC.